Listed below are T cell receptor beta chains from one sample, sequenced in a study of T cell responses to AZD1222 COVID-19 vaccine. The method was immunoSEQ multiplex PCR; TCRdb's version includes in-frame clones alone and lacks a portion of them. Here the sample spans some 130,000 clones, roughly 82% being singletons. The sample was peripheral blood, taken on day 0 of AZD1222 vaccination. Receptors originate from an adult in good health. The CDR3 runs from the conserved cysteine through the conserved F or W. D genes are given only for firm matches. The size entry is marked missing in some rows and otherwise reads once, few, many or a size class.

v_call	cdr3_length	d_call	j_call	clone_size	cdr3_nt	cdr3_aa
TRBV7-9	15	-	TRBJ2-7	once	TGTGCCAGCAGCTCTTCCGGGACGGCGTACTACGAGCAGTACTTC	CASSSSGTAYYEQYF
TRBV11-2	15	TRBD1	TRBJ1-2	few	TGTGCCAGCAGCTTAGAGTACAGGGGGAACTATGGCTACACCTTC	CASSLEYRGNYGYTF
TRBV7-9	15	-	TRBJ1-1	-	TGTGCCAGCAGCTGGGTAGGGGGGTCGGAGACTGAAGCTTTCTTT	CASSWVGGSETEAFF
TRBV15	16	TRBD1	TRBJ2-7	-	TGTGCCACCAGCAGAGCTGAGGGACAGGGCCCCTACGAGCAGTACTTC	CATSRAEGQGPYEQYF
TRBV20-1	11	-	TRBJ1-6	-	TGCAGTGCTCCCTTTCTGTCCCAATACCACTTT	CSAPFLSQYHF
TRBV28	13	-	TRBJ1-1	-	TGTGCCAGCAGCCGGCAGAGAAACACTGAAGCTTTCTTT	CASSRQRNTEAFF
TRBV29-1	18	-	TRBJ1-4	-	TGCAGCGTAGGCCACCGGGAAAGAGGTTCTGTGACTAATGAAAAACTGTTTTTT	CSVGHRERGSVTNEKLFF
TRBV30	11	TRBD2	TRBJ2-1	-	TGTGCCTGCATTAGCGGGGGGGCCCTGTTCTTC	CACISGGALFF
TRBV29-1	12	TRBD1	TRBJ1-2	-	TGCAGCGCAAAACAGGGGGCGTATGGCTACACCTTC	CSAKQGAYGYTF
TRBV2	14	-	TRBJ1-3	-	TGTGCCAGCAGTGAAGACCTTCGGGTGGGCACCATATATTTT	CASSEDLRVGTIYF
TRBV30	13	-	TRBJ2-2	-	TGTGCCTGGAGTGTAAGCGGTTTCGGGGAGCTGTTTTTT	CAWSVSGFGELFF
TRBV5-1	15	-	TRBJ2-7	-	TGCGCCAGCAGCCCGGGGGACAGCGGCTCCTACGAGCAGTACTTC	CASSPGDSGSYEQYF
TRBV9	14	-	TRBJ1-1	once	TGTGCCAGCAGCGTGGACCCGGCCGGACCTGAAGCTTTCTTT	CASSVDPAGPEAFF
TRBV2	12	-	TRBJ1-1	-	TGTGCCAGCAGAGGGGACGGACCGGGGGCTTTCTTT	CASRGDGPGAFF
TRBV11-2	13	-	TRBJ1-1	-	TGTGCCAGCAGCCGCGGCACCAGGGGTGAAGCTTTCTTT	CASSRGTRGEAFF
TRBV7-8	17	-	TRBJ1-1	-	TGTGCCAGCAGCTTAACGGCTCGAGTCACTCAAGACACTGAAGCTTTCTTT	CASSLTARVTQDTEAFF
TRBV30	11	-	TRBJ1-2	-	TGTGGGTGTGCGAGGGACTATGGCTACACCTTC	CGCARDYGYTF
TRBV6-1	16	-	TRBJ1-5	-	TGTGCCAGCAGTGAAGCTAAAGGGTATAGCAATCAGCCCCAGCATTTT	CASSEAKGYSNQPQHF
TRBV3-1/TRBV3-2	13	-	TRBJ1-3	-	TGTGCCAGCAGGCGTAACTCTGGAAACACCATATATTTT	CASRRNSGNTIYF
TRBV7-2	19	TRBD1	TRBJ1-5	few	TGTGCCAGCAGCTTATGGGAACTGACAGGGAGGTTTAGCAATCAGCCCCAGCATTTT	CASSLWELTGRFSNQPQHF
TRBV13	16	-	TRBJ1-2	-	TGTGCCAGCAGCTTAGGCCTCGGGGAGAACAACTATGGCTACACCTTC	CASSLGLGENNYGYTF
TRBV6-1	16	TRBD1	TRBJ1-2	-	TGTGCCAGCAGTGAAGAAATGGGCCAGGGGGCCTATGGCTACACCTTC	CASSEEMGQGAYGYTF
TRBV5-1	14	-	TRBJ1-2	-	TGCGCCAGCAGCTTGGATGGGTTGAACTATGGCTACACCTTC	CASSLDGLNYGYTF
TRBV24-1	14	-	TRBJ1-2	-	TGTGCCACCAGTGAGGGACCAGGTGGCTATGGCTACACCTTC	CATSEGPGGYGYTF
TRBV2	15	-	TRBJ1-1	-	TGTGCCAGCAGTGAACTCCAGGGAACGAACACTGAAGCTTTCTTT	CASSELQGTNTEAFF
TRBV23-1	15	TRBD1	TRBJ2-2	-	TGCGCCAGCACCCTCGGGACAGGGTGCACCGGGGAGCTGTTTTTT	CASTLGTGCTGELFF
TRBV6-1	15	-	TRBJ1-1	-	TGTGCCAGCAGTGACGAGGGACAAGGGCGAACTGAAGCTTTCTTT	CASSDEGQGRTEAFF
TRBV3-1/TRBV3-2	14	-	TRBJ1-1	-	TGTGCCAGCAGCCAGGGCGCCACAAGGTCTGAAGCTTTCTTT	CASSQGATRSEAFF
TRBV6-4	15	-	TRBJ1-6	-	TGTGCCAGCAGATTGGCAGGGGATGCGAATTCACCCCTCCACTTT	CASRLAGDANSPLHF
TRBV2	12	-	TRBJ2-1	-	TGTGCCAGCAGTACTATCTTGAGTGAGCAGTTCTTC	CASSTILSEQFF
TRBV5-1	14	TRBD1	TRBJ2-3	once	TGCGCCAGCAGCTCCGGGACAGATACAGATACGCAGTATTTT	CASSSGTDTDTQYF
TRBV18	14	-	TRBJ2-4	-	TGTGCCAGCTCACCGTCTCGGGCCAAAAACATTCAGTACTTC	CASSPSRAKNIQYF
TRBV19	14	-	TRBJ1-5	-	TGTGCCAGTAGTAGCCAGGGCGGCAATCAGCCCCAGCATTTT	CASSSQGGNQPQHF
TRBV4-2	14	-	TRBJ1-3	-	TGTGCCAGCAGCCAAGATGGACCCGGAAACACCATATATTTT	CASSQDGPGNTIYF
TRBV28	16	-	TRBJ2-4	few	TGTGCCAGCAGGGAGGGGGGACCTCTAGCCAAAAACATTCAGTACTTC	CASREGGPLAKNIQYF
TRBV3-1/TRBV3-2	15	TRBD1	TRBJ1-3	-	TGTGCCAGCAGCCCGATGACAGGGAACGGAAACACCATATATTTT	CASSPMTGNGNTIYF
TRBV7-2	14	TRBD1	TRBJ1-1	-	TGTGCCAGCACCCTGGACAGGTGGAACACTGAAGCTTTCTTT	CASTLDRWNTEAFF
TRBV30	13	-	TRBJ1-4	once	TGTGCCTGGAGTGTTGCAGGCCGGGAAAAACTGTTTTTT	CAWSVAGREKLFF
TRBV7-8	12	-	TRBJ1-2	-	TGTGCCAGCTCCTTTGGGGGGAATGGCTACACCTTC	CASSFGGNGYTF
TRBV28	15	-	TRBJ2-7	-	TGTGCCAGCAGTTCACCAGGGAATAGTAGGCGCGAGCAGTACTTC	CASSSPGNSRREQYF
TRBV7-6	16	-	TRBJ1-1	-	TGTGCCAGCAGCTTAGGAGGGAGGGGGGTGAACACTGAAGCTTTCTTT	CASSLGGRGVNTEAFF
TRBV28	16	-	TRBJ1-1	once	TGTGCCAGCAGTCGATACCGCCAAACGGCGGACACTGAAGCTTTCTTT	CASSRYRQTADTEAFF
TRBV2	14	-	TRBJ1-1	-	TGTGCCAGCAGAATACAGGGTATGAACACTGAAGCTTTCTTT	CASRIQGMNTEAFF
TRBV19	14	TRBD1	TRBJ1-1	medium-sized	TGTGCCAGTAGTCCCCGGACAGGGGGCACTGAAGCTTTCTTT	CASSPRTGGTEAFF
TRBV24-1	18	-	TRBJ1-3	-	TGTGCCACCAGTGATTTGTGGATCGGGAAGGCAAATGGAAACACCATATATTTT	CATSDLWIGKANGNTIYF
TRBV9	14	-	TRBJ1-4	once	TGTGCCAGCAGCTCCCAGGGGCTTAATGAAAAACTGTTTTTT	CASSSQGLNEKLFF
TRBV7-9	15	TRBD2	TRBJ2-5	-	TGTGCCAGCAGCTTAGGACTAGCGGGGGGTGAGACCCAGTACTTC	CASSLGLAGGETQYF
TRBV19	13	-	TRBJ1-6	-	TGTGCCAGTAAGCAGAGAAATAATTCACCCCTCCACTTT	CASKQRNNSPLHF